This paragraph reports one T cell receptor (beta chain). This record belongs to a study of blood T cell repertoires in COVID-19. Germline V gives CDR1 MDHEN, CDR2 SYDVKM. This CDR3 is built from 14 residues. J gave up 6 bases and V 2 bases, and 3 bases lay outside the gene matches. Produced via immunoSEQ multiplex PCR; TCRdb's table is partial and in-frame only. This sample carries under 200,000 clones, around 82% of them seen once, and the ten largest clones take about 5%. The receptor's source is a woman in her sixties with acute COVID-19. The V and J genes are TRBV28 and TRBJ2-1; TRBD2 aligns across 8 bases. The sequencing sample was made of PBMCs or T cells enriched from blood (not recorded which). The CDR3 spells CASSLQRGSNEQFF. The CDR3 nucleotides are TGTGCCAGCAGTTTACAGCGGGGGAGCAATGAGCAGTTCTTC. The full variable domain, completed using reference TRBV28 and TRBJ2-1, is DVKVTQSSRYLVKRTGEKVFLECVQDMDHENMFWYRQDPGLGLRLIYFSYDVKMKEKGDIPEGYSVSREKKERFSLILESASTNQTSMYLCASSLQRGSNEQFFGPGTRLTVL.